A single sample is the source of the 2 T cell receptor beta chains below, sequenced in a study of blood T cell repertoires in COVID-19. Profiling relied on immunoSEQ multiplex PCR, and the TCRdb table lists in-frame clones only, not all of them. Seen here are over 150,000 clones, 80% to 85% observed once, and the top ten hold under 3.5%. Sequenced sample: peripheral blood. The receptors originated from a woman between 55 and 75 years old with acute or convalescent COVID-19.

The rearrangement links TRBV7-2 to TRBJ1-2, with 8 bases identical to TRBD1. Germline V lookup: CDR1 SGHTA, CDR2 FQGNSA. The CDR3 covers 15 residues. Unmatched junction bases numbered 8, after V lost 4 bases and J lost 4 bases. The CDR3 protein is CASSWGQESFYGYTF. CDR3 DNA sequence: TGTGCCAGCAGCTGGGGACAGGAGAGCTTCTATGGCTACACCTTC.

The CDR3: CSAVTGSSSYNEQFF. Here the CDR3 DNA reads TGCAGCGCCGTGACAGGAAGTAGCTCCTACAATGAGCAGTTCTTC. This chain joins TRBV29-1 and TRBJ2-1; tentatively, D is TRBD1 (6 bases). The CDR3 totals 15 residues. The V gene's germline CDR1 is SQVTM and CDR2 ANQGSEA. Trimming left V 7 bases short and J 0 bases short, with 16 bases between.